A single T cell receptor beta chain is shown here with its context. The antigen is not known. This record comes from a study of T cells in Graves' hyperthyroidism and ophthalmopathy. General study results and limits: A model of 13 V-J features distinguished ophthalmopathy from stable hyperthyroidism. Most clonotypes expanded in thyroid above 0.001 were likewise present in blood.

RNA transcripts gave rise to amplified TCR beta CDR3 regions. When the TCR CDR3 underwent first-round RT-PCR, the HTBI primer set was used. TCRdb re-called the multiplex PCR reads through MiXCR, storing one row per CDR3 protein. This sample yields 310,000 or so distinct CDR3 sequences, of which more than 15% are seen a single time; around 58% belongs to the top ten. Germline V CDR1 and CDR2: SGHTA, FQGNSA. The junction had 2 bases not matched to a gene; V was cut back by 3 bases and J by 7 bases. CDR3 length: 13 residues. Out of roughly 9.1 ml of fresh peripheral blood came the PBMCs. The sequence came from a woman in her fifties or sixties with Graves' ophthalmopathy. Sequencing was done on a sample of blood. This chain connects TRBV7-2 to TRBJ2-2; 7 nucleotides match TRBD2. CDR3 sequence reads: CASSFWGGGELFF. The CDR3 DNA sequence: TGTGCCAGCAGCTTCTGGGGGGGCGGGGAGCTGTTTTTT.